The next 14 T cell receptor beta chains were all read from a single sample in a study of shared clonotypes between healthy human individuals. TCRdb's table, derived via immunoSEQ multiplex PCR, lists solely in-frame clones and lacks some. Here the sample spans a few million clones, around 95% being singletons. Sequenced material: naive CD4+ T cells sorted from blood. The subset denotes: CD45RA+ positively selected. All receptors derive from a man aged 18 to 35 in good health.

V usage is TRBV7-2 and J usage is TRBJ2-7, with 14 bases matching TRBD2. This CDR3 is built from 19 residues. The V segment lost 2 bases and the J segment 3 bases; nucleotides outside the gene matches: 12. Looked up from germline, CDR1 is SGHTA and CDR2 is FQGNSA. The chain's CDR3 is CASSLRTGFGTSGGYEQYF. The CDR3 bases are TGTGCCAGCAGCTTAAGGACTGGGTTTGGGACTAGCGGGGGCTACGAGCAGTACTTC.

The chain employs TRBV30 and TRBJ2-3, with 8 bases matching TRBD1. From germline, CDR1 is GTSNPN and CDR2 SVGIG (reference sequence). V was pared by 2 bases and J by 3 bases, with 10 bases of the junction left unmatched. The CDR3 covers 16 residues. The CDR3 DNA reads as TGTGCCTGGAGTCTCGTCGCAGGGGGCACGACAGATACGCAGTATTTT. Its translation: CAWSLVAGGTTDTQYF.

J is TRBJ2-7 and V is TRBV30, with 7 bases matching TRBD2. This CDR3 comprises 13 residues. Germline assignment: CDR1 GTSNPN and CDR2 SVGIG (reference sequence). V was pared by 0 bases and J by 5 bases, with 4 bases of the junction left unmatched. CDR3 nucleotide sequence: TGTGCCTGGAGTGTACGGGGGGAGAACGAGCAGTACTTC. Its translation: CAWSVRGENEQYF.

The gene calls are TRBV7-8 and TRBJ2-2, with 8 positions matching TRBD1. This CDR3 is built from 15 residues. Germline V gene data show CDR1 as SGHVS and CDR2 as FQNEAQ. The junction had 7 bases not matched to a gene; V was cut back by 8 bases and J by 2 bases. The CDR3 sequence is CASARDRKNTGELFF. The CDR3, as DNA: TGTGCCAGCGCCCGGGACAGGAAAAACACCGGGGAGCTGTTTTTT.

V and J are TRBV25-1 and TRBJ2-2; tentative D call: TRBD1 (5 bases). The CDR3 sequence is 15 residues long. Germline-derived CDR1 and CDR2 are MGHDK and SYGVNS. Trimming took off 5 bases at V and 6 bases at J, with 16 bases between the two ends. Written as DNA, the CDR3 is TGTGCCAGCAGTATCGACAGATTCCCACCCGGGGAGCTGTTTTTT. Translated, it gives CASSIDRFPPGELFF.

The chain has TRBV7-3 and TRBJ2-1; possible D gene TRBD1, 5 bases. Germline CDR1 SGHTA, CDR2 FQGTGA. The CDR3 covers 13 residues. The V end was cut by 4 bases, the J end by 5 bases, with 9 bases between. In DNA form, the CDR3 reads TGTGCCAGCAGCTCGACAGCAGACAATGAGCAGTTCTTC. Translating gives CASSSTADNEQFF.

V gene TRBV10-1 combines with J gene TRBJ2-5; 8 nucleotides align to TRBD2. Trimming took 0 bases from V and 7 from J; bases not matched to a gene: 7. The germline V gene encodes CDR1 WNHNN and CDR2 SYGVQD (reference sequence). CDR3 length: 15 amino acids. The CDR3 DNA follows: TGCGCCAGCAGTGAGTCAACCGGGGGGGCCGGGACCCAGTACTTC. Protein: CASSESTGGAGTQYF.

The rearrangement links TRBV18 to TRBJ1-6, with D possibly being TRBD1 (6 bases). The V gene's germline CDR1 is KGHSH and CDR2 LQKENI. The CDR3 contains 15 residues. V lost 4 bases and J lost 7, with 14 bases in between. CDR3 region: CASSRDNQGNSPLHF. The CDR3 nucleotides are TGTGCCAGCTCACGCGACAATCAGGGGAATTCACCCCTCCACTTT.

The J gene is TRBJ2-5, the V gene TRBV9; D is undetermined. Trimming pared 4 bases from V and 1 base from J, leaving 8 bases between. CDR3 length: 13 amino acids. Germline values: CDR1 SGDLS, CDR2 YYNGEE. CDR3 sequence (DNA): TGTGCCAGCAGCCCTTTTAGCCAAGAGACCCAGTACTTC. Protein sequence: CASSPFSQETQYF.

The V gene is TRBV29-1, the J gene TRBJ2-3; either TRBD1 or TRBD2 may fit D (5 bases each). V lost 7 bases and J 2 bases, leaving 16 bases between the germline ends. Germline assignment: CDR1 SQVTM and CDR2 ANQGSEA. The CDR3 is 14 amino acids. DNA for the CDR3: TGCAGCGCAGTTTCCGGGACCGACACAGATACGCAGTATTTT. The encoded protein is CSAVSGTDTDTQYF.

The V call is TRBV5-1, the J call TRBJ2-2, with D perhaps TRBD2 (5 bases). V shed 4 bases and J shed 8 bases, with 15 bases lying between them. The germline CDR1 and CDR2 sequences are SGHRS and YFSETQ. This CDR3 comprises 14 residues. The CDR3 here is CASSMGVGPGELFF. DNA for the CDR3: TGCGCCAGCAGCATGGGAGTAGGTCCTGGGGAGCTGTTTTTT.

The CDR3 DNA follows: TGTGCCAGCAGCTTCGGCGGCAACGACAATGAGCAGTTCTTC. Translated: CASSFGGNDNEQFF. The chain is built from TRBV5-4 and TRBJ2-1; D unresolved. The CDR3 is 14 residues long. V was pared by 2 bases and J by 5 bases, with 11 bases between. The germline CDR1 and CDR2 sequences are SGHNT and YYREEE (reference sequence).

The chain recombines TRBV7-9 with TRBJ2-7; a weak D match, TRBD1 (6 bases). The germline V gene encodes CDR1 SEHNR and CDR2 FQNEAQ (reference sequence). The CDR3 contains 14 residues. The V and J ends lost 0 bases and 6 bases respectively, with 12 bases between them. The CDR3 DNA is TGTGCCAGCAGCTTAGCGAGTACCAGGGGCGAGCAGTACTTC. Translation: CASSLASTRGEQYF.

The chain joins TRBV10-3 to TRBJ2-1; D uncertain. Germline assignment: CDR1 ENHRY and CDR2 SYGVKD. This CDR3 is built from 14 residues. Deletions cut 8 bases from V and 12 bases from J, with 23 bases between. The CDR3 DNA sequence: TGTGCCATCCGCCAGTCGGACGGTGGCTACATGCAGTTCTTC. Translated: CAIRQSDGGYMQFF.